What follows describes a single T cell receptor beta chain. This CDR3 spans 17 amino acids. The V segment lost 2 bases and the J segment 6 bases; nucleotides outside the gene matches: 7. Germline CDR1 is SGDLS and CDR2 is YYNGEE. This specimen belongs to a study of T-cell memory formation after mild COVID-19. The wider study: Largely donor-specific sequence clusters came from two donors.

TCRdb itself ran the 5' RACE reads through MiXCR, one entry per CDR3 protein. The sample has around 510,000 distinct CDR3 sequences; less than 25% are singletons. The clonotype was recovered from an adult woman who had mild COVID-19 (a few samples of this study predate the infection). Cell type and time point are not known. V is TRBV9 and J is TRBJ2-4; the match to TRBD2 covers 14 bases. Source material: PBMCs or a T cell subset sorted from them (not recorded which). CDR3 nucleotide sequence: TGTGCCAGCAGCGTCGGGACTAGCGGGGGTCTGGGAAACATTCAGTACTTC. It specifies CASSVGTSGGLGNIQYF.